One and the same sample provided the 8 T cell receptor beta chains below, sequenced in a study of CD8+ T cells in alopecia areata. cDNA prepared by RNA extraction and subsequent reverse transcription served as the template for sequencing. TCRdb's table, derived via immunoSEQ multiplex PCR, lists solely in-frame clones and lacks some. There are about 140,000 clones in the sample; about 54% occur only once, and approximately 4.3% lies in the top ten. Sequencing input: CD4+ T cells sorted from blood. The receptors here all came from a human donor in good health.

The J gene is TRBJ2-3, the V gene TRBV5-1, with 10 bases matching TRBD2. The germline CDR1 and CDR2 sequences are SGHRS and YFSETQ. CDR3 size: 16 residues. V shed 3 bases and J 3 bases; nucleotides not matched to a gene: 7. For the CDR3, the DNA is TGCGCCAGCAGCTCATTACTAGCGGGGATGACAGATACGCAGTATTTT. Its translation: CASSSLLAGMTDTQYF.

The V and J genes are TRBV6-5 and TRBJ2-7, with D maybe TRBD1 (5 bases). The germline gives CDR1 MNHEY, CDR2 SVGAGI. CDR3 size: 14 residues. V lost 2 bases, J lost 1 base, and 9 bases lay in between. CDR3: CASSYTDTSYEQYF. DNA for the CDR3: TGTGCCAGCAGTTACACGGACACGTCCTACGAGCAGTACTTC.

This sequence joins TRBV10-3 and TRBJ1-1; 9 bases fit TRBD1. Looked up from germline, CDR1 is ENHRY and CDR2 is SYGVKD. The J segment lost 3 bases and the V segment lost 6 bases, leaving 2 bases of the junction unmatched. The CDR3 runs 13 residues. CDR3 sequence: CAIRRTGDTEAFF. For the CDR3, the DNA is TGTGCCATCAGGAGGACAGGGGACACTGAAGCTTTCTTT.

This clone was detected only once. V is TRBV6-1 and J is TRBJ1-1, with D tentatively TRBD1 (5 bases). The germline V and J ends were trimmed by 5 bases and 2 bases, with 12 bases remaining between them. CDR1 MNHNS and CDR2 SASEGT come from the germline V gene. The CDR3 has 14 amino acids. The CDR3 bases are TGTGCCAGCAGTTATAAGGGGACTAACACTGAAGCTTTCTTT. It translates to CASSYKGTNTEAFF.

V is TRBV25-1 and J is TRBJ1-2, with D unresolved. V was pared by 0 bases and J by 5 bases, with 7 bases between. Looked up from germline, CDR1 is MGHDK and CDR2 is SYGVNS. The CDR3 contains 13 residues. CDR3 residues: CASSEYPGYGYTF. Written as DNA, the CDR3 is TGTGCCAGCAGTGAATATCCCGGTTATGGCTACACCTTC.

This clone was counted between two and nine times. The chain links TRBV5-1 to TRBJ2-1; the D gene is possibly TRBD1 (6 bases). V lost 0 bases, J lost 4 bases, and 11 bases lay in between. The CDR3 sequence is 15 residues long. Germline loops: CDR1 SGHRS, CDR2 YFSETQ. The CDR3 sequence: CASSLGRTDYNEQFF. Written as DNA, the CDR3 is TGCGCCAGCAGCTTGGGAAGGACAGATTACAATGAGCAGTTCTTC.

The genes are TRBV5-1 and TRBJ2-7; TRBD2 matches 14 bases. The CDR3 has 18 amino acids. Trimming took 2 bases from V and 1 from J; bases not matched to a gene: 8. Germline V lookup: CDR1 SGHRS, CDR2 YFSETQ. In DNA form, the CDR3 reads TGCGCCAGCAGCTTCCTTTCGAGGACTAGCGGGGGGTCCTACGAGCAGTACTTC. This sequence encodes CASSFLSRTSGGSYEQYF.

The V call is TRBV7-2, the J call TRBJ2-7, with D uncertain. V lost 5 bases to trimming and J lost 3 bases, with 14 bases between them. Germline V gene sequence: CDR1 SGHTA, CDR2 FQGNSA. This CDR3 is built from 14 residues. The CDR3 loop reads CASSDDRGYYEQYF. The CDR3 DNA reads as TGTGCCAGCAGCGACGACCGAGGCTACTACGAGCAGTACTTC.